Reported below is one T cell receptor (beta chain). What antigen it recognizes has not been identified. Per-base qualities were not stored, and no clone one base away is much larger. Library creation used the immunoSEQ multiplex PCR assay. TCRdb carries this immuneACCESS record with in-frame sequences only. Its versions omit some clonotypes, under half of them owing to an unresolved V gene in the studies checked, with the rest unexplained. Here the sample has hundreds of thousands of clones; around 89% occur a single time. The ten largest clones represent approximately 0.011% of the sample. The data were obtained in a study of shared T cell receptors in the human thymus (TCRdb year 2021). At the level of the whole study: The study examined how the human thymus generates shared, self-reactive T-cell receptor alpha chains.

For CDR1 and CDR2, the germline V gene (reference sequence) lists SGHNT and YYREEE. Relative to germline, V is missing 4 bases and J is missing 4 bases, with 9 bases of the junction outside any gene match. Counted from cysteine to phenylalanine, this CDR3 has 15 amino acids. Just CDR3 DNA is preserved here, 45 bases in frame from base 1. These data also formed part of another study, on human thymus T cells. The second study's paper adds: Immunologically healthy infants undergoing open corrective cardiac surgery for congenital heart defects in Finland were used as donors. Thymus tissue was collected as surgical resects that were removed during corrective cardiac surgery. Usage of V and J gene segments appeared to be biased in both the thymic and the peripheral blood repertoires. Highly overlapping thymic TCR repertoires among unrelated individuals were reported in the related research. The study described the TCR alpha and beta repertoires in roughly 8 infant thymus samples and a few matching peripheral blood samples. The cohort included about 6 male and a couple of female infants, with donor ages spanning 7 to 244 days. After being mechanically released from the tissue, thymocytes were kept at -70 degrees C in pellets of about 8.5-32 million cells. A QIAsymphony instrument was used to extract genomic DNA from frozen cell pellets. Using the immunoSEQ multiplex PCR assay, the TCRB and TCRAD loci were amplified from a standardized quantity of quality-controlled genomic DNA. The amplicons covered the V(D)J region and were long enough to include the CDR3 and to identify the V and J genes. Amplicon sequencing was performed on an Illumina platform through the commercial immunoSEQ service. Primer bias and sequencing errors were corrected using previously described methods, and TCRAD and TCRB definitions followed the IMGT database. Analysis of the repertoires was done with immunoSEQ Analyzer 3.0 and VDJTools and included basic statistics, V/J segment usage, diversity estimates, rarefaction and pairwise overlap. To estimate diversity, the Chao1, ChaoE, Efron-Thisted, Shannon and inverse Simpson indices were applied, and diversity was also estimated on datasets down-sampled to the smallest sample. Repertoire overlap used strict matching of CDR3 nucleotide sequence, V gene and J gene, with Jaccard-based multidimensional scaling clustering. On average, around 810,000 unique TCRB clonotypes were obtained from thymus samples, compared with about 84,000 from blood samples.

Sequencing was performed on thymocytes. The chain is assembled from TRBV5-4 and TRBJ2-7; 9 central nucleotides agree with TRBD2. This clonotype originated in a boy under three years old with a congenital heart defect. Donor details come from another sample of the same person, matched by shared clones. The encoded CDR3 is CASSPSPSGNYEQYF. At the DNA level, the sequence is TGTGCCAGCAGCCCGTCCCCTAGCGGGAATTACGAGCAGTACTTC.